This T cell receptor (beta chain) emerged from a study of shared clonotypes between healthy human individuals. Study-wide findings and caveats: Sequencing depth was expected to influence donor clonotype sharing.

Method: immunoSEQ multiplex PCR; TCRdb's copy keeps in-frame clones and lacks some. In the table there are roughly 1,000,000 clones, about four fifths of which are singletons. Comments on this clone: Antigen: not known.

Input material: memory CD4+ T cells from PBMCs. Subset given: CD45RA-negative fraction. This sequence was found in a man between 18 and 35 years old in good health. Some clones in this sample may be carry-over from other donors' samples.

The CDR3 DNA reads as TGTGCCAGCAGTGAGGGTCTAGCGGTTGAGACCCAGTACTTC. Residues: CASSEGLAVETQYF. The chain links TRBV2 to TRBJ2-5; 7 nucleotides line up with TRBD2. The CDR3 runs to 14 residues. The V gene end was trimmed by 3 bases and the J gene end by 5 bases; junction bases not matched to a gene: 6. Germline CDR1 and CDR2: SNHLY and FYNNEI.